Presented here are 10 T cell receptor beta chains from one specimen sequenced in a study of T cell changes during pregnancy in multiple sclerosis. Sequenced by immunoSEQ multiplex PCR; TCRdb stores in-frame clones only, minus some. The table includes about 69,000 clones, approximately 86% detected once. The sequences come from peripheral blood, collected before pregnancy. Receptors were obtained from a female donor with multiple sclerosis, enrolled in a pregnancy study.

The chain carries TRBV9 and TRBJ2-5, with a weak D call TRBD2 (6 bases). V was pared by 0 bases and J by 4 bases, with 10 bases between. There are 14 residues in the CDR3. CDR1 is SGDLS, CDR2 YYNGEE, per germline. The CDR3 loop reads CASSVGNGGETQYF. The CDR3 coding sequence is TGTGCCAGCAGCGTAGGGAACGGGGGAGAGACCCAGTACTTC.

The V call is TRBV19, the J call TRBJ1-2; 7 bases are a match to TRBD1. Germline V CDR1 and CDR2: LNHDA, SQIVND (reference sequence). CDR3 length equals 15 residues. Trimming took 5 bases from V and 4 from J; bases not matched to a gene: 10. The CDR3 here is CASSAARQGSYGYTF. For the CDR3, the DNA is TGTGCCAGTAGTGCCGCCCGACAGGGTTCCTATGGCTACACCTTC.

This chain connects TRBV11-3 to TRBJ2-3; no clear D. Between the trimmed V and J ends, which lost 5 bases and 2 bases, there was a span of 8 bases. The CDR3 length is 13 residues. The V gene's germline CDR1 is SGHNT and CDR2 YENEEA. DNA of the CDR3: TGTGCCAGCAGCACCCGACTCACAGATACGCAGTATTTT. Protein: CASSTRLTDTQYF.

The chain has TRBV2 and TRBJ1-3; D gene uncertain. The CDR3 consists of 15 residues. Trimming left V 3 bases short and J 0 bases short, with 9 bases between. The germline gives CDR1 SNHLY, CDR2 FYNNEI. CDR3 DNA sequence: TGTGCCAGCAGTGATGAGGGCCACTCTGGAAACACCATATATTTT. Protein sequence: CASSDEGHSGNTIYF.

This rearrangement joins TRBV6-1 to TRBJ2-4; D perhaps matches TRBD2 (7 bases). This CDR3 contains 15 residues. Trimming removed 5 bases from V and 1 base from J, with 12 bases in between. Germline V gene data show CDR1 as MNHNS and CDR2 as SASEGT. CDR3 nucleotide sequence: TGTGCCAGCAGTCGGGGGGCTATGGCCAAAAACATTCAGTACTTC. Protein product: CASSRGAMAKNIQYF.

The genes are TRBV11-3 and TRBJ2-7; 8 nucleotides agree with TRBD1. This CDR3 comprises 17 residues. With V trimmed by 1 base and J by 4 bases, 12 bases remained unmatched. CDR1 is SGHNT and CDR2 is YENEEA in the germline V gene. DNA for the CDR3: TGTGCCAGCAGCTTAGCCCCCCCGACAGGGGCGAAATACGAGCAGTACTTC. Its protein is CASSLAPPTGAKYEQYF.

The rearrangement uses TRBV5-1 and TRBJ1-1, with 8 bases aligning to TRBD1. The germline V gene encodes CDR1 SGHRS and CDR2 YFSETQ. The length of the CDR3 is 18 residues. With 3 bases clipped from V and 5 bases from J, the junction kept 18 bases outside the gene matches. CDR3 residues: CASSSMIMTGETWTEAFF. CDR3 sequence (DNA): TGCGCCAGCAGCTCTATGATAATGACAGGGGAGACGTGGACTGAAGCTTTCTTT.

This clone was found once. V is TRBV5-4 and J is TRBJ2-5, with no clear D. The V gene lost 2 bases and the J gene lost 5 bases, with 10 bases spanning the gap. Germline CDR1 SGHNT, CDR2 YYREEE (reference sequence). This CDR3 comprises 13 residues. The CDR3 reads CASSFKRGETQYF. The CDR3, as DNA: TGTGCCAGCAGCTTCAAGCGAGGCGAGACCCAGTACTTC.

The chain joins TRBV6-4 to TRBJ2-1; 11 nucleotides agree with TRBD2. Unmatched junction bases numbered 2, after V lost 3 bases and J lost 4 bases. Germline-derived CDR1 and CDR2 are MRHNA and SNTAGT. The CDR3 runs 15 residues. The CDR3 region has the DNA TGTGCCAGCAGTGAAACTAGCGGGAGTTACAATGAGCAGTTCTTC. Amino acid sequence: CASSETSGSYNEQFF.

This clone is a singleton in its sample. V and J are TRBV7-3 and TRBJ2-1, with 11 bases that match TRBD1. Trimming took 5 bases from V and 3 from J; bases not matched to a gene: 3. This CDR3 comprises 15 residues. The germline V gene encodes CDR1 SGHTA and CDR2 FQGTGA. Here the CDR3 DNA reads TGTGCCAGCAGCGTCGGGACAGGGGGCTACAATGAGCAGTTCTTC. Translated: CASSVGTGGYNEQFF.